Here is one TCR beta chain with its context. Its specificity is unknown. The CDR3 extends over 13 amino acids. Losses at the gene ends were 7 bases for V and 3 bases for J; bases not matched to a gene: 5. Germline CDR1 is MNHEY and CDR2 is SVGAGI. In each sample, about 10^5 TCR templates were assayed. The repertoire was sequenced with immunoSEQ multiplex PCR; TCRdb's copy has only in-frame clones and lacks some. The sample includes more than 90,000 clones, around 90% of them seen just once. These data are taken from a study of siplizumab effects on memory and regulatory T cells. Findings of the study overall: The alloreactive clones that mapped to unstimulated subsets made up only a minor fraction.

The TCR originated in a human donor in good health. The V gene is TRBV6-5, the J gene TRBJ1-2; 7 bases line up with TRBD1. The sample consisted of non-Treg CD4+ T cells sorted from blood. CDR3 loop: CASNFRGDYGYTF. CDR3 DNA sequence: TGTGCCAGCAACTTCAGGGGGGACTATGGCTACACCTTC.